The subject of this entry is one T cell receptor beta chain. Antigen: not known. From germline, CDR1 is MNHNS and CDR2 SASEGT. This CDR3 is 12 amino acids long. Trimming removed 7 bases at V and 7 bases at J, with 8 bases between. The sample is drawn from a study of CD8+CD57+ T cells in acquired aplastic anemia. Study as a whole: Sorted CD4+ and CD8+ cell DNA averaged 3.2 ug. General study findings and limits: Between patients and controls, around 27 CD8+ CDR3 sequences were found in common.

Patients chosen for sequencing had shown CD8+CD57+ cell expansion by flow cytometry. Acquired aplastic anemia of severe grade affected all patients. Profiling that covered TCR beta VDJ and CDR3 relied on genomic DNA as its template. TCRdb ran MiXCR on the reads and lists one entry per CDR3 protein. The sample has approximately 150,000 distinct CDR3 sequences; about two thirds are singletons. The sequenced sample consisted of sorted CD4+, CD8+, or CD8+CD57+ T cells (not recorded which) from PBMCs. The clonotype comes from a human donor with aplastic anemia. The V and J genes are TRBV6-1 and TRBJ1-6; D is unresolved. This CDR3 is CASMALNSPLHF. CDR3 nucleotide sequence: TGTGCCAGCATGGCGCTAAATTCACCCCTCCACTTT.